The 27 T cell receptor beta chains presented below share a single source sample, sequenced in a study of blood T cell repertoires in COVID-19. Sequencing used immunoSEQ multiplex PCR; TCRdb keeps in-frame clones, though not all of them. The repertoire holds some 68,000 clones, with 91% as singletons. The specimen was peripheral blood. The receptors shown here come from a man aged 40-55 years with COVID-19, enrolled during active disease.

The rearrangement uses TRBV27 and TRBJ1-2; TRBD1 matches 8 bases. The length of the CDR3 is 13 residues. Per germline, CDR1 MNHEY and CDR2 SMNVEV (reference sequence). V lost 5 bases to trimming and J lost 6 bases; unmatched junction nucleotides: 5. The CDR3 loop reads CASSLRTGNGYTF. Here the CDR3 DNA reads TGTGCCAGCAGTCTCAGGACAGGGAATGGCTACACCTTC.

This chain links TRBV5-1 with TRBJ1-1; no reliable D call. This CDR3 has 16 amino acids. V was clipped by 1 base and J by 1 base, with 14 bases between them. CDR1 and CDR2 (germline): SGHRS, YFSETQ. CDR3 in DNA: TGCGCCAGCAGCTTGACCCGGGGTAATCGGAACACTGAAGCTTTCTTT. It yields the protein CASSLTRGNRNTEAFF. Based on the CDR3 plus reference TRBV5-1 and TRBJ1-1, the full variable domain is KAGVTQTPRYLIKTRGQQVTLSCSPISGHRSVSWYQQTPGQGLQFLFEYFSETQRNKGNFPGRFSGRQFSNSRSEMNVSTLELGDSALYLCASSLTRGNRNTEAFFGQGTRLTVV.

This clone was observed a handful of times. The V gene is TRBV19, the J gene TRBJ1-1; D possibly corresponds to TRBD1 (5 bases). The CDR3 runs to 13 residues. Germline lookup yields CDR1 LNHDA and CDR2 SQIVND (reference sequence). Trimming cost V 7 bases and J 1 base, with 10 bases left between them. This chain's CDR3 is CASNDQGNTEAFF. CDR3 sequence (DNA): TGTGCCAGTAATGATCAGGGGAACACTGAAGCTTTCTTT.

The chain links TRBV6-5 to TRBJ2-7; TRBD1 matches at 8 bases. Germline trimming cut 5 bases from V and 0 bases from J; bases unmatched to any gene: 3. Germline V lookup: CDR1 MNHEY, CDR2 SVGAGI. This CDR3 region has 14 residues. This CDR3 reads CASSTGQGSYEQYF. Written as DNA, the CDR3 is TGTGCCAGCAGTACCGGACAGGGCTCCTACGAGCAGTACTTC.

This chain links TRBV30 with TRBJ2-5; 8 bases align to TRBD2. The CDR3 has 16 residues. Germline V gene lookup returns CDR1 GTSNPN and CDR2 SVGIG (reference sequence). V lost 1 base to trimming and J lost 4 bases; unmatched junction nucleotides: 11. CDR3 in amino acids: CAWSGAGIGGAETQYF. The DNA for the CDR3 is TGTGCCTGGAGTGGGGCGGGTATCGGGGGGGCAGAGACCCAGTACTTC.

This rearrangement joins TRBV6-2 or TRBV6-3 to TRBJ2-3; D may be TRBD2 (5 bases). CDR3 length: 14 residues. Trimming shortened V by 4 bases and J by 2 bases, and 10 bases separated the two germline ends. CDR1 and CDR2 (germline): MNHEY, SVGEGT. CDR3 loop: CASSSRTATDTQYF. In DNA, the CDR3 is TGTGCCAGCAGTTCCCGGACTGCCACAGATACGCAGTATTTT.

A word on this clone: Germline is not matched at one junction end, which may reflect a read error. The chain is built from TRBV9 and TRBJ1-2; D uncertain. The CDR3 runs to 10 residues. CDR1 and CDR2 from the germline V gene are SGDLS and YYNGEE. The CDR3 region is CASSVGGENF. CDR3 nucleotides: TGTGCCAGCAGCGTAGGCGGGGAGAACTTC.

The DNA for the CDR3 is TGCGCCAGCAGCCACCAGCGGGGAGCCTACGAGCAGTACTTC. Residues: CASSHQRGAYEQYF. V is TRBV4-1 and J is TRBJ2-7; 7 bases are shared with TRBD2. V lost 3 bases to trimming and J lost 2 bases; unmatched junction nucleotides: 4. CDR1 is MGHRA, CDR2 YSYEKL, per germline. CDR3 size: 14 residues.

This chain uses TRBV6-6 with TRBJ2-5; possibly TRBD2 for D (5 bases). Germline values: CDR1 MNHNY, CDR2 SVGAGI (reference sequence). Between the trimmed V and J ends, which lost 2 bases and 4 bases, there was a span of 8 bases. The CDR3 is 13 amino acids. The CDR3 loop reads CASSYGLLETQYF. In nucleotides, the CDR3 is TGTGCCAGCAGTTACGGACTGTTAGAGACCCAGTACTTC.

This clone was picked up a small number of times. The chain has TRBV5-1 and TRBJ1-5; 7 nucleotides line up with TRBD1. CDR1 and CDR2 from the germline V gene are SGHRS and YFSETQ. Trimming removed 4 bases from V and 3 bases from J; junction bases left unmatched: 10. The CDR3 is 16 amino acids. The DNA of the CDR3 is TGCGCCAGCAGCACAGGACAGGTTAGCGACAATCAGCCCCAGCATTTT. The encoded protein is CASSTGQVSDNQPQHF.

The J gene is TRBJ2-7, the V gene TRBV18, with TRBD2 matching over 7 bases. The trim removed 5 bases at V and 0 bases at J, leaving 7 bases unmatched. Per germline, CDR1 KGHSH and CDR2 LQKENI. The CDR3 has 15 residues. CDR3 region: CASSDSGRSSYEQYF. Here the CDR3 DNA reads TGTGCCAGCTCAGATAGCGGGCGGAGCTCCTACGAGCAGTACTTC.

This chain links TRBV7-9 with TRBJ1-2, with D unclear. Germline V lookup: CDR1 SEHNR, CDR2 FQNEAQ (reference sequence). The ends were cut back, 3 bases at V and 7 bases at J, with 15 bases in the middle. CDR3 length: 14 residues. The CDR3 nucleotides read TGTGCCAGCAGCTTTCTCGAGCTTCATTCTGGCTACACCTTC. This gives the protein CASSFLELHSGYTF.

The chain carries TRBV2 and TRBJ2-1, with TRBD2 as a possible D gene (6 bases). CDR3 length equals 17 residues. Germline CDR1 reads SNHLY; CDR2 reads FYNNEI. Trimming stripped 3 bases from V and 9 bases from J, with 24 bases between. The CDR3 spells CASSDAVVGSWGGEQFF. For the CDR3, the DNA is TGTGCCAGCAGTGACGCCGTGGTCGGCAGTTGGGGAGGTGAGCAGTTCTTC.

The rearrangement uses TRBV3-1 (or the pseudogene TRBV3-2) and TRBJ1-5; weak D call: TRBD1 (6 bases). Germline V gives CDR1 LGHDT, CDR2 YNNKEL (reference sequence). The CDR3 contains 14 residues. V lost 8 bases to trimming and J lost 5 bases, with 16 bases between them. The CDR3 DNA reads TGTGCCAGCGGCTCGGGGGGGCTTCATCAGCCCCAGCATTTT. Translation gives CASGSGGLHQPQHF.

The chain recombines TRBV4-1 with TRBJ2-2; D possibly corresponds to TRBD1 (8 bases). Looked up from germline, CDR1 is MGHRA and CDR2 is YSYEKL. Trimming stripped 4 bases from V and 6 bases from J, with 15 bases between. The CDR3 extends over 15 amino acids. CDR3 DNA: TGCGCCAGCAGCCCGCGGACAGGGAGGGCCGGGGAGCTGTTTTTT. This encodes CASSPRTGRAGELFF.

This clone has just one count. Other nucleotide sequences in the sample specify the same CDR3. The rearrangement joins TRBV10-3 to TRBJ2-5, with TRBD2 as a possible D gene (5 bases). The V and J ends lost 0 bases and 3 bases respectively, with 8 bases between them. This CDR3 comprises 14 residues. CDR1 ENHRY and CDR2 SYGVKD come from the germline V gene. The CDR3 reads CAISESTGEETQYF. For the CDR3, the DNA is TGTGCCATCAGTGAGTCGACCGGGGAAGAGACCCAGTACTTC.

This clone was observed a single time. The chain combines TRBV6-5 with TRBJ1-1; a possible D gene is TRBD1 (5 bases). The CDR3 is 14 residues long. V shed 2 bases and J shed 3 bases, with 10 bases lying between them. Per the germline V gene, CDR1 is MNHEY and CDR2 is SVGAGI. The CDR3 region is CASSYDGGDTEAFF. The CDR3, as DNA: TGTGCCAGCAGTTACGACGGGGGGGACACTGAAGCTTTCTTT.

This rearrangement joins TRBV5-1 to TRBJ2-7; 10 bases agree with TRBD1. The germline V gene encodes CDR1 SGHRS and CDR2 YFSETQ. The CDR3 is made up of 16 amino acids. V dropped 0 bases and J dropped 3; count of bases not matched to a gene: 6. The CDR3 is CASSLERGTGDYEQYF. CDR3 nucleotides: TGCGCCAGCAGCTTGGAAAGGGGGACAGGGGACTACGAGCAGTACTTC.

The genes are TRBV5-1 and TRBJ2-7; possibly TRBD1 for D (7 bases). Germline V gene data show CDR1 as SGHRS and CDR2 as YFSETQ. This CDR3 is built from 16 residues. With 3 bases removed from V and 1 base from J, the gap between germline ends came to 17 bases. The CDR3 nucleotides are TGCGCCAGCAGCTCCACTGCGGGACAGATTTCCTACGAGCAGTACTTC. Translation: CASSSTAGQISYEQYF.

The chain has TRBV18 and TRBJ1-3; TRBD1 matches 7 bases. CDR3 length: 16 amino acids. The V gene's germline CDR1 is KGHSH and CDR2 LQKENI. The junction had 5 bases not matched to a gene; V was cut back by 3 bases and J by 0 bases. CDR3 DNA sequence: TGTGCCAGCTCACCCGGACAGGCCGTCTCTGGAAACACCATATATTTT. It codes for CASSPGQAVSGNTIYF.

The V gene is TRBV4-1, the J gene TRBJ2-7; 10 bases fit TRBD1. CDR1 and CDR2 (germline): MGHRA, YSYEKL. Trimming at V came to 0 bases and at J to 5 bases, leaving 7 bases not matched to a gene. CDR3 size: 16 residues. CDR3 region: CASSQDEGTGVNEQYF. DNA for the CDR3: TGCGCCAGCAGCCAAGATGAAGGGACAGGGGTGAACGAGCAGTACTTC.

The CDR3 DNA follows: TGTGCCAGCCGGAAGGGAGGATACACTGAAGCTTTCTTT. Translated, it gives CASRKGGYTEAFF. The chain has TRBV12-3 or TRBV12-4 and TRBJ1-1; D unclear. The CDR3 spans 13 residues. The V gene lost 8 bases and the J gene lost 3 bases, with 13 bases spanning the gap.

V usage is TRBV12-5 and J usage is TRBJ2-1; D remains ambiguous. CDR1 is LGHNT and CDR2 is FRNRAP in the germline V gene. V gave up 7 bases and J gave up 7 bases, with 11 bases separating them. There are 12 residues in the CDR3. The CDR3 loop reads CASALEENEQFF. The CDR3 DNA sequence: TGTGCTAGTGCCTTAGAGGAGAATGAGCAGTTCTTC.

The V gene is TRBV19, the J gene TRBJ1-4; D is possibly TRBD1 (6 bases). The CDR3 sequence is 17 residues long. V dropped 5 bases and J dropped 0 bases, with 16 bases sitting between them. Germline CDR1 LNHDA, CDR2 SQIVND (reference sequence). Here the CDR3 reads CASSSPADSATNEKLFF. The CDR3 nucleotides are TGTGCCAGTAGTTCACCTGCGGACAGCGCAACTAATGAAAAACTGTTTTTT.

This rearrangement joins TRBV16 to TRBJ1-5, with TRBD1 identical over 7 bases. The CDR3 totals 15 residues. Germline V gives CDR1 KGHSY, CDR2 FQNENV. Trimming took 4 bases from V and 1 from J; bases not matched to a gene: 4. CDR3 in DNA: TGTGCCAGCAGCCCCGGGACAGCAAGCAATCAGCCCCAGCATTTT. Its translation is CASSPGTASNQPQHF.

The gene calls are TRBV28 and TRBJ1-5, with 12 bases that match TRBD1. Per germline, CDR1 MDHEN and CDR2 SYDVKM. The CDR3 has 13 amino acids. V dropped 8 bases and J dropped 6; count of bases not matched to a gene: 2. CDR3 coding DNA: TGTGCCAGCCGGGACAGGGGGCGTCAGCCCCAGCATTTT. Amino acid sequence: CASRDRGRQPQHF.

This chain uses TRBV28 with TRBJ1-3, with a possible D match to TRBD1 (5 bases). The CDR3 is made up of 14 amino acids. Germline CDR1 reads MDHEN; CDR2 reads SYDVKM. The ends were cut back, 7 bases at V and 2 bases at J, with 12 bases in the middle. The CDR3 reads CASTSGGTGNTIYF. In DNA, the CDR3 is TGTGCCAGCACTAGCGGGGGGACTGGAAACACCATATATTTT.